Listed below are T cell receptor beta chains from one sample, sequenced in a study of circulating and synovial CD4+ cells in juvenile arthritis. Data came from immunoSEQ multiplex PCR; TCRdb stores just in-frame clones and leaves some out. The repertoire has roughly 33,000 clones, about 96% of them found once; the top ten carry more than 0.15%. Sequencing used CD4+ T cells from blood. Receptors were obtained from a human donor with juvenile idiopathic arthritis. CDR3s include the opening cysteine and the closing phenylalanine or tryptophan. Each record gives: CDR3 length, D gene, clone size, V gene, J gene, CDR3 DNA, CDR3 protein. D genes are given only for firm matches. A clone size is listed for some rows: how often the clone was seen (once, few, many), or a class if it is expanded.

cdr3_length: 16
d_call: TRBD2
clone_size: -
v_call: TRBV5-1
j_call: TRBJ2-6
cdr3_nt: TGCGCCAGCAGCTCCATGGGGGGGTCTGGGGCCAACGTCCTGACTTTC
cdr3_aa: CASSSMGGSGANVLTF

cdr3_length: 14
d_call: TRBD1
clone_size: -
v_call: TRBV6-1
j_call: TRBJ1-6
cdr3_nt: TGTGCCAGCAGGACAGGGCAGGGAGGTTCACCCCTCCACTTT
cdr3_aa: CASRTGQGGSPLHF

cdr3_length: 14
d_call: -
clone_size: -
v_call: TRBV18
j_call: TRBJ2-7
cdr3_nt: TGTGCCAGCTCACCACTGACACTAGCTGGCGAGCAGTACTTC
cdr3_aa: CASSPLTLAGEQYF

cdr3_length: 14
d_call: TRBD2
clone_size: -
v_call: TRBV2
j_call: TRBJ2-7
cdr3_nt: TGTGCCAGCAGTGAAACACGGGGGGTCAACGAGCAGTACTTC
cdr3_aa: CASSETRGVNEQYF

cdr3_length: 15
d_call: TRBD2
clone_size: -
v_call: TRBV7-8
j_call: TRBJ2-1
cdr3_nt: TGTGCCAGCAGCTTAACTAGCGGGGGATACAATGAGCAGTTCTTC
cdr3_aa: CASSLTSGGYNEQFF

cdr3_length: 16
d_call: -
clone_size: -
v_call: TRBV13
j_call: TRBJ2-3
cdr3_nt: TGTGCCAGCAGTAACTGGTACAGGGTCTTAGTTGATACGCAGTATTTT
cdr3_aa: CASSNWYRVLVDTQYF

cdr3_length: 13
d_call: TRBD1
clone_size: -
v_call: TRBV10-2
j_call: TRBJ2-1
cdr3_nt: TGCGCCAGCAGGGACCCAGGGGGCAGTGAGCAGTTCTTC
cdr3_aa: CASRDPGGSEQFF

cdr3_length: 12
d_call: -
clone_size: -
v_call: TRBV29-1
j_call: TRBJ1-2
cdr3_nt: TGCAGCGTAAGGACGGGGGACTATGGCTACACCTTC
cdr3_aa: CSVRTGDYGYTF

cdr3_length: 12
d_call: -
clone_size: -
v_call: TRBV28
j_call: TRBJ1-4
cdr3_nt: TGTGCCAGCAGCCCTCCCGAGGAAAAACTGTTTTTT
cdr3_aa: CASSPPEEKLFF

cdr3_length: 13
d_call: -
clone_size: -
v_call: TRBV7-9
j_call: TRBJ2-3
cdr3_nt: TGTGCCAGCAGCCAAGCGGTGAGAGATACGCAGTATTTT
cdr3_aa: CASSQAVRDTQYF

cdr3_length: 19
d_call: TRBD2
clone_size: -
v_call: TRBV11-3
j_call: TRBJ2-1
cdr3_nt: TGTGCCAGCAGCCCTCGCGCAGGCGGTGGGACTAGCAATCCGCATGAGCAGTTCTTC
cdr3_aa: CASSPRAGGGTSNPHEQFF

cdr3_length: 11
d_call: -
clone_size: -
v_call: TRBV20-1
j_call: TRBJ2-1
cdr3_nt: TGCAGTGCGGGAGGCCCGGCGCGGCAGTTCTTC
cdr3_aa: CSAGGPARQFF

cdr3_length: 14
d_call: TRBD1
clone_size: -
v_call: TRBV18
j_call: TRBJ2-2
cdr3_nt: TGTGCCAGCTCTAAGGGACAGCACACCGGGGAGCTGTTTTTT
cdr3_aa: CASSKGQHTGELFF

cdr3_length: 14
d_call: -
clone_size: -
v_call: TRBV30
j_call: TRBJ1-1
cdr3_nt: TGTGCCTGGAGTGTACAACACCTTCGAACTGAAGCTTTCTTT
cdr3_aa: CAWSVQHLRTEAFF

cdr3_length: 12
d_call: -
clone_size: -
v_call: TRBV28
j_call: TRBJ1-1
cdr3_nt: TGTGCCAGCAGTTTGGGCTGGACTGAAGCTTTCTTT
cdr3_aa: CASSLGWTEAFF

cdr3_length: 14
d_call: -
clone_size: -
v_call: TRBV9
j_call: TRBJ1-2
cdr3_nt: TGTGCCAGCAGCGTAGATACAGGGCCCTATGGCTACACCTTC
cdr3_aa: CASSVDTGPYGYTF

cdr3_length: 14
d_call: -
clone_size: -
v_call: TRBV28
j_call: TRBJ2-1
cdr3_nt: TGTGCCAGCAGTACTAGCAGGGTTCAGAATGAGCAGTTCTTC
cdr3_aa: CASSTSRVQNEQFF

cdr3_length: 14
d_call: -
clone_size: -
v_call: TRBV5-1
j_call: TRBJ1-5
cdr3_nt: TGCGCCAGCAGCTTGGCCTCAGGGAATCAGCCCCAGCATTTT
cdr3_aa: CASSLASGNQPQHF

cdr3_length: 12
d_call: -
clone_size: once
v_call: TRBV11-2
j_call: TRBJ1-2
cdr3_nt: TGTGCCAGCAGCTCGCAAGTGGAGGGCTACACCTTC
cdr3_aa: CASSSQVEGYTF

cdr3_length: 15
d_call: -
clone_size: -
v_call: TRBV6-5
j_call: TRBJ1-5
cdr3_nt: TGTGCCAGCAGATTGACAGAGTATAGCAATCAGCCCCAGCATTTT
cdr3_aa: CASRLTEYSNQPQHF

cdr3_length: 13
d_call: -
clone_size: -
v_call: TRBV6-5
j_call: TRBJ1-1
cdr3_nt: TGTGCCAGCAGTTTTAAGCAGGGTTCTGAAGCTTTCTTT
cdr3_aa: CASSFKQGSEAFF

cdr3_length: 15
d_call: TRBD1
clone_size: -
v_call: TRBV18
j_call: TRBJ2-5
cdr3_nt: TGTGCCAGCTCGTTCGCACCGGGACAGGGAGAGACCCAGTACTTC
cdr3_aa: CASSFAPGQGETQYF

cdr3_length: 16
d_call: TRBD1
clone_size: -
v_call: TRBV11-2
j_call: TRBJ1-1
cdr3_nt: TGTGCCAGCAGCTTCGTGAGGGGGCTCTCAAACACTGAAGCTTTCTTT
cdr3_aa: CASSFVRGLSNTEAFF

cdr3_length: 14
d_call: -
clone_size: -
v_call: TRBV4-2
j_call: TRBJ2-1
cdr3_nt: TGTGCCAGCAGCCCCCCGGAGACAGAGGATGAGCAGTTCTTC
cdr3_aa: CASSPPETEDEQFF

cdr3_length: 18
d_call: -
clone_size: -
v_call: TRBV7-9
j_call: TRBJ1-6
cdr3_nt: TGTGCCAGCAGCTTATTCAGGTTTTCTAGCTCCTATAATTCCCCCCTCCACTTT
cdr3_aa: CASSLFRFSSSYNSPLHF

cdr3_length: 12
d_call: -
clone_size: -
v_call: TRBV28
j_call: TRBJ1-1
cdr3_nt: TGTGCCAGCAGCCTTACAAACACTGAAGCTTTCTTT
cdr3_aa: CASSLTNTEAFF